This TCR beta chain is from a study of blood T cell repertoires in COVID-19. Study summary: Samples taken during acute and convalescent COVID-19 were collected in the United States, Italy and Spain. Sources were T cells, B-cell-depleted T cells, or PBMCs; the material itself was cDNA or gDNA.

Study processing details: Cell counts per sample came from amplifying reference gene primers. Here immunoSEQ multiplex PCR was the method, and the copy in TCRdb shows in-frame clones only, minus some. D and trimming were read from the DNA, whereas the V and J calls and clone size are those reported in that table. Seen here are tens of thousands of clones, approximately 92% observed once, and the top ten hold about 6.6%. From germline, CDR1 is KGHSH and CDR2 LQKENI. The CDR3 loop spans 14 amino acids. The V gene lost 2 bases and the J gene lost 0 bases, with 8 bases spanning the gap. The chain uses TRBV18 and TRBJ2-7, with unresolved D. This clonotype was obtained from a woman aged 60 to 75 with active COVID-19. Sequenced: peripheral blood. The CDR3 is CASSPTTTSYEQYF. DNA of the CDR3: TGTGCCAGCTCACCAACTACGACCTCCTACGAGCAGTACTTC.